These 25 T cell receptor beta chains originate from one sample sequenced in a study of T cells in Graves' hyperthyroidism and ophthalmopathy. The CDR3 regions of TCR beta were amplified from RNA transcripts. During a first-round RT-PCR of the TCR CDR3, the HTBI primer set was used. TCRdb processed the multiplex PCR reads anew with MiXCR; each CDR3 protein has one entry. The table shows roughly 500,000 distinct CDR3 sequences, with over 35% occurring only once. Material for sequencing was peripheral blood or thyroid tissue (not recorded which). The origin of the receptors is an adult woman with Graves' disease, either hyperthyroidism or ophthalmopathy (not recorded which).

Of note for this clonotype: This clone may be a read error of a much larger clone one base away. The rearrangement joins TRBV6-1 to TRBJ2-5, with 9 nucleotides matching TRBD1. The V gene's germline CDR1 is MNHNS and CDR2 SASEGT. The CDR3 consists of 15 residues. V lost 6 bases and J lost 7; bases outside the gene matches: 12. CDR3 coding DNA: TGTGCCAGCAGACCATGGACAGGGGAGGAAGGGACCCAGTACTTC. This codes for CASRPWTGEEGTQYF.

This clonotype was seen ten or more times. The chain links TRBV12-3 or TRBV12-4 to TRBJ2-2; D not certain. V lost 6 bases and J lost 2, with 16 bases in between. This CDR3 region has 16 residues. The chain's CDR3 is CASSHHPLINTGELFF. For the CDR3, the DNA is TGTGCCAGCAGCCACCACCCCCTCATCAACACCGGGGAGCTGTTTTTT.

In this sample, this clonotype turned up many times. J is TRBJ2-7 and V is TRBV9; 7 bases line up with TRBD2. Germline CDR1 is SGDLS and CDR2 is YYNGEE. With 3 bases clipped from V and 3 bases from J, the junction kept 9 bases outside the gene matches. The CDR3 totals 15 residues. The CDR3 coding sequence is TGTGCCAGCAGCGAGTCGGCGGGGGAGCGCTACGAGCAGTACTTC. Translation: CASSESAGERYEQYF. The full variable domain, completed using reference TRBV9 and TRBJ2-7, is DSGVTQTPKHLITATGQRVTLRCSPRSGDLSVYWYQQSLDQGLQFLIQYYNGEERAKGNILERFSAQQFPDLHSELNLSSLELGDSALYFCASSESAGERYEQYFGPGTRLTVT.

This clonotype was found many times. V and J are TRBV6-5 and TRBJ1-2; D remains ambiguous. CDR3 length: 12 amino acids. CDR1 MNHEY and CDR2 SVGAGI come from the germline V gene. Trimming removed 7 bases at V and 8 bases at J, with 14 bases between. CDR3 nucleotides: TGTGCCAGCACCAACCCGAATGCGGGCTACACCTTC. Residues: CASTNPNAGYTF.

To note about this clonotype: This clone may be a read error of a much larger clone one base away. This chain connects TRBV7-9 to TRBJ1-2; 7 bases map to TRBD1. The CDR3 has 14 amino acids. The trim removed 5 bases at V and 3 bases at J, leaving 6 bases unmatched. The V gene's germline CDR1 is SEHNR and CDR2 FQNEAQ (reference sequence). The CDR3: CASSSRTGDYGYTF. The CDR3 DNA is TGTGCCAGCAGCAGCCGGACAGGCGACTATGGCTACACCTTC. The full variable domain, rest sourced from reference TRBV7-9 and TRBJ1-2, is DTGVSQNPRHKITKRGQNVTFRCDPISEHNRLYWYRQTLGQGPEFLTYFQNEAQLEKSRLLSDRFSAERPKGSFSTLEIQRTEQGDSAMYLCASSSRTGDYGYTFGSGTRLTVV.

Turning to this clonotype: Because the CDR3 is missing its conserved closing phenylalanine or tryptophan, this is likely a read error. The limits of the CDR3 on the DNA are not certain, so only TCRdb's listed CDR3 is given. The chain combines TRBV7-9 with TRBJ1-6; TRBD1, as called in the table, went unchecked against the DNA. CDR1 SEHNR and CDR2 FQNEAQ come from the germline V gene (reference sequence). The CDR3 has 8 amino acids, counting both end residues. The CDR3 region is CASSPRDS.

This clonotype was counted ten times or more. The V call is TRBV4-3, the J call TRBJ1-4; D perhaps matches TRBD1 (6 bases). V lost 4 bases and J 5 bases, leaving 14 bases between the germline ends. The CDR3 is 15 residues long. CDR1 is LGHNA and CDR2 is YSLEER in the germline V gene. CDR3 sequence: CASSLMSTGNEKLFF. The CDR3 bases are TGCGCCAGCAGCCTTATGTCGACAGGAAATGAAAAACTGTTTTTT.

Ten or more counts support this clonotype. The chain couples TRBV7-2 to TRBJ1-6; 7 bases align to TRBD1. CDR1 is SGHTA and CDR2 is FQGNSA in the germline V gene. The CDR3 consists of 16 residues. V shed 2 bases and J 0 bases; nucleotides not matched to a gene: 1. CDR3 nucleotide sequence: TGTGCCAGCAGCTTAAGGACAGGCTCCTATAATTCACCCCTCCACTTT. Translation gives CASSLRTGSYNSPLHF.

The V and J genes are TRBV2 and TRBJ1-2; D remains ambiguous. Between the trimmed V and J ends, which lost 4 bases and 6 bases, there was a span of 9 bases. The CDR3 loop spans 12 amino acids. Germline lookup yields CDR1 SNHLY and CDR2 FYNNEI. As DNA, the CDR3 is TGTGCCAGCAGTGGGGATAGCAATGGCTACACCTTC. Translating it yields CASSGDSNGYTF.

This clonotype has ten or more counts. The V gene is TRBV5-8, the J gene TRBJ1-1; the match to TRBD1 covers 10 bases. Germline V gene sequence: CDR1 SGHTS, CDR2 YDEGEE. Trimming took 0 bases from V and 10 from J; bases not matched to a gene: 6. This CDR3 comprises 14 residues. Here the CDR3 reads CASSLDRGDRGAFF. The CDR3, as DNA: TGTGCCAGCAGCTTGGACCGTGGGGACAGGGGAGCTTTCTTT.

The chain links TRBV3-1 to TRBJ2-7, with D perhaps TRBD2 (5 bases). CDR3 size: 15 residues. The V end was cut by 4 bases, the J end by 5 bases, with 18 bases between. Per germline, CDR1 LGHDT and CDR2 YNNKEL (reference sequence). The CDR3 loop is CASSPWRTAWNEQYF. The CDR3 bases are TGTGCCAGCAGCCCTTGGAGGACGGCCTGGAACGAGCAGTACTTC.

The chain is built from TRBV4-3 and TRBJ2-5; 7 bases are shared with TRBD2. V lost 1 base to trimming and J lost 7 bases; unmatched junction nucleotides: 6. In germline, CDR1 is LGHNA, CDR2 YSLEER. The CDR3 runs to 14 residues. CDR3 sequence (DNA): TGCGCCAGCAGCCAAGGCGGACTAGGCGGGACCCAGTACTTC. It encodes CASSQGGLGGTQYF.

This clonotype was found many times. The chain couples TRBV20-1 to TRBJ2-7; 13 bases agree with TRBD2. Germline V gene lookup returns CDR1 DFQATT and CDR2 SNEGSKA (reference sequence). Germline trimming cut 0 bases from V and 3 bases from J; bases unmatched to any gene: 8. The CDR3 is made up of 17 amino acids. Written as DNA, the CDR3 is TGCAGTGCTAGAGATTCGGGACTAGCGGGAACCCTCTACGAGCAGTACTTC. It codes for CSARDSGLAGTLYEQYF.

The V call is TRBV5-6, the J call TRBJ2-7, with 7 bases matching TRBD2. CDR1 and CDR2 (germline): SGHDT, YYEEEE. Unmatched junction bases numbered 3, after V lost 0 bases and J lost 3 bases. The CDR3 is 14 amino acids. DNA of the CDR3: TGTGCCAGCAGCTTGGCAGCGGGAAACTACGAGCAGTACTTC. It yields the protein CASSLAAGNYEQYF.

The chain recombines TRBV20-1 with TRBJ2-2; 11 bases agree with TRBD1. Germline trimming cut 2 bases from V and 7 bases from J; bases unmatched to any gene: 6. The CDR3 loop spans 15 amino acids. CDR1 is DFQATT, CDR2 SNEGSKA, per germline (reference sequence). As DNA, the CDR3 is TGCAGTGCTAGATTCGGGACAGGGGGACTCGGGGAGCTGTTTTTT. It codes for CSARFGTGGLGELFF.

This clonotype was observed a few times. The chain links TRBV7-2 to TRBJ1-5; maybe TRBD1 (6 bases). Trimming took off 5 bases at V and 2 bases at J, with 10 bases between the two ends. The germline gives CDR1 SGHTA, CDR2 FQGNSA. CDR3 size: 14 residues. The CDR3 DNA follows: TGTGCCAGCAGCCCCTGGACAGGCAATCAGCCCCAGCATTTT. Its translation is CASSPWTGNQPQHF.

Ten or more counts support this clonotype. V is TRBV11-1 and J is TRBJ2-5, with D unresolved. The length of the CDR3 is 12 residues. Germline V CDR1 and CDR2: SGHAT, FQDESV (reference sequence). V was shortened by 5 bases and J by 4 bases, with 8 bases between the two germline ends. CDR3 sequence: CASSNPAETQYF. CDR3 DNA: TGTGCCAGCAGCAACCCCGCAGAGACCCAGTACTTC.

This clonotype was picked up many times. This chain links TRBV12-3 or TRBV12-4 with TRBJ1-1, with D hard to call. Trimming cost V 6 bases and J 6 bases, with 11 bases left between them. The CDR3 spans 12 residues. The chain's CDR3 is CASSHRVAEAFF. The CDR3 DNA follows: TGTGCCAGCAGCCACCGGGTGGCTGAAGCTTTCTTT.

In this sample, this clonotype turned up many times. The chain uses TRBV9 and TRBJ2-6; unclear D gene. The V end was cut by 2 bases, the J end by 1 base, with 10 bases between. The CDR3 is 16 amino acids. Per the germline V gene, CDR1 is SGDLS and CDR2 is YYNGEE. The CDR3 here is CASSVGSSSGANVLTF. CDR3 DNA sequence: TGTGCCAGCAGCGTTGGTTCCTCATCTGGGGCCAACGTCCTGACTTTC.

As to this clonotype: A much larger clone differs by one base, so this may be a read error. J is TRBJ1-1 and V is TRBV20-1; D possibly corresponds to TRBD1 (5 bases). CDR1 and CDR2 (germline): DFQATT, SNEGSKA (reference sequence). CDR3 length equals 15 residues. CDR3 DNA sequence: TGCAGTGCTTTCCTACCCGGGACGCTCGCAAATGAAGCTCTCTTT. This sequence encodes CSAFLPGTLANEALF.

This clonotype has ten or more counts. The chain uses TRBV7-9 and TRBJ1-2, with TRBD1 identical over 10 bases. The length of the CDR3 is 14 residues. V was pared by 6 bases and J by 8 bases, with 9 bases of the junction left unmatched. Germline CDR1 is SEHNR and CDR2 is FQNEAQ (reference sequence). CDR3 residues: CASRNTGTGDGYTF. Written as DNA, the CDR3 is TGTGCCAGCAGAAATACCGGGACAGGGGACGGCTACACCTTC.

This sequence joins TRBV29-1 and TRBJ1-2; D is perhaps TRBD1 (6 bases). CDR1 is SQVTM and CDR2 is ANQGSEA in the germline V gene. The V and J ends lost 1 base and 7 bases respectively, with 13 bases between them. The CDR3 extends over 13 amino acids. CDR3 nucleotides: TGCAGCGTTGAAGGGCAGGGGATCGCTGGCTACACCTTC. Amino acid sequence: CSVEGQGIAGYTF.

CDR3 sequence: CASSGTSGRNEQYF. In DNA, the CDR3 is TGTGCCAGTTCCGGGACTAGCGGGAGGAACGAGCAGTACTTC. The chain has TRBV2 and TRBJ2-7; 15 bases map to TRBD2. Germline V gene data show CDR1 as SNHLY and CDR2 as FYNNEI. The CDR3 runs 14 residues. V lost 9 bases to trimming and J lost 5 bases; unmatched junction nucleotides: 5.

J is TRBJ2-5 and V is TRBV20-1, with 7 nucleotides matching TRBD1. The V gene's germline CDR1 is DFQATT and CDR2 SNEGSKA (reference sequence). The CDR3 consists of 14 residues. V was pared by 6 bases and J by 1 base, with 8 bases of the junction left unmatched. CDR3 nucleotides: TGCAGTGCCCTCGGGACAGCCAGCCAAGAGACCCAGTACTTC. This sequence encodes CSALGTASQETQYF.

The V call is TRBV29-1, the J call TRBJ1-2; a weak D match, TRBD1 (5 bases). CDR3 size: 13 residues. Trimming pared 3 bases from V and 8 bases from J, leaving 16 bases between. Per the germline V gene, CDR1 is SQVTM and CDR2 is ANQGSEA. CDR3 DNA: TGCAGCGTTGACTCATCGGGGGGTGAGGGCTACACCTTC. Protein: CSVDSSGGEGYTF.